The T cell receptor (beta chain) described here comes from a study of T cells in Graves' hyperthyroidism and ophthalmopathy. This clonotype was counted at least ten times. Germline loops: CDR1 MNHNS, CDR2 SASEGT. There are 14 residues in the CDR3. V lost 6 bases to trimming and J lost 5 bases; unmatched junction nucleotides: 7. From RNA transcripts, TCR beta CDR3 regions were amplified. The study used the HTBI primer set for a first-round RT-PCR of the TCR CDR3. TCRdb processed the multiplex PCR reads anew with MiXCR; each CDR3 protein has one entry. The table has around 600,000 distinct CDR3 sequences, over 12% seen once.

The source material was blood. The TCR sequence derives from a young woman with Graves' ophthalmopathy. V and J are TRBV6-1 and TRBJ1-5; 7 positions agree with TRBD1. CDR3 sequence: CASRSTGPDQPQHF. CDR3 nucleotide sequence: TGTGCCAGCAGGTCGACAGGGCCGGATCAGCCCCAGCATTTT.